The next 9 T cell receptor beta chains were all read from a single sample in a study of T-cell reconstitution after alpha-beta-depleted transplantation in children (dated by TCRdb to 2016 to 2017). The treatment or condition label of this sample denotes: allogeneic hematopoietic cell transplantation with graft depleted of TCRalphabeta T cells and CD19 B cells. The library was prepared using PCR. TCRdb records Illumina HiSeq 2500 as the sequencer. TCR libraries were prepared with molecular barcoding, using unique molecular identifiers to normalize TCRbeta repertoire quantification. TCRdb handled the public reads itself, with Q25 trimming in fastp and clone calling in MiXCR, and kept productive beta chains. CDR3 protein sequences are deduplicated, and each keeps its most common genes and DNA. This sample holds about 580,000 distinct CDR3 sequences; approximately 30% were observed only once. The ten top clones hold approximately 39% of the sample.

Sequenced material: PBMCs, taken before TCRalphabeta/CD19-depleted stem cell transplant. The receptors stem from a boy under three years old with Wiskott-Aldrich syndrome, due to receive a stem cell transplant.

This clonotype occurred a few times. The V gene is TRBV20-1, the J gene TRBJ1-1; D perhaps matches TRBD1 (6 bases). The CDR3 is 14 residues long. V was shortened by 6 bases and J by 3 bases, with 17 bases between the two germline ends. CDR1 is DFQATT and CDR2 is SNEGSKA in the germline V gene (reference sequence). The CDR3 DNA sequence: TGCAGTGCCAAAATGGGGGCAAGGGACACTGAAGCTTTCTTT. This encodes CSAKMGARDTEAFF.

This clonotype was detected many times. J is TRBJ2-1 and V is TRBV5-1; 10 bases match TRBD2. V was pared by 2 bases and J by 8 bases, with 4 bases of the junction left unmatched. CDR1 is SGHRS, CDR2 YFSETQ, per germline. The CDR3 contains 14 residues. The CDR3 protein is CASSFSSGSYEQFF. The CDR3 DNA reads as TGCGCCAGCAGCTTCTCTAGCGGGAGCTATGAGCAGTTCTTC.

The chain uses TRBV29-1 and TRBJ2-5; TRBD1 aligns across 8 bases. Losses at the gene ends were 8 bases for V and 1 base for J; bases not matched to a gene: 6. The germline gives CDR1 SQVTM, CDR2 ANQGSEA. This CDR3 region has 13 residues. This CDR3 reads CSSRGQVQETQYF. The CDR3 nucleotides are TGCAGCTCCCGGGGACAGGTCCAAGAGACCCAGTACTTC. Filled out from reference TRBV29-1 and TRBJ2-5, the complete variable domain reads SAVISQKPSRDICQRGTSLTIQCQVDSQVTMMFWYRQQPGQSLTLIATANQGSEATYESGFVIDKFPISRPNLTFSTLTVSNMSPEDSSIYLCSSRGQVQETQYFGPGTRLLVL.

The rearrangement uses TRBV20-1 and TRBJ2-3; a weak D match, TRBD2 (5 bases). The V gene lost 2 bases and the J gene lost 2 bases, with 14 bases spanning the gap. Germline assignment: CDR1 DFQATT and CDR2 SNEGSKA (reference sequence). The CDR3 runs to 15 residues. The CDR3 DNA follows: TGCAGTGCTAGATCGTGGGCGGGCCTCACAGATACGCAGTATTTT. It codes for CSARSWAGLTDTQYF.

This clonotype appeared a few times. The V call is TRBV15, the J call TRBJ2-4; no clear D gene. Per germline, CDR1 LNHNV and CDR2 YYDKDF (reference sequence). The CDR3 is 14 residues long. V dropped 1 base and J dropped 0 bases, with 4 bases sitting between them. DNA of the CDR3: TGTGCCACCAGCAGAGGACTAGCCAAAAACATTCAGTACTTC. Translating it yields CATSRGLAKNIQYF.

The gene calls are TRBV5-1 and TRBJ2-3, with 7 nucleotides matching TRBD2. CDR1 is SGHRS, CDR2 YFSETQ, per germline. Trimming took 9 bases from V and 6 from J; bases not matched to a gene: 10. The CDR3 length is 13 residues. The CDR3 spells CATNDGRTDTQYF. The CDR3 DNA is TGCGCCACTAACGACGGGAGGACGGATACGCAGTATTTT.

The chain combines TRBV4-1 with TRBJ1-4; D is uncertain. Trimming pared 3 bases from V and 5 bases from J, leaving 10 bases between. The CDR3 is 14 amino acids. Germline-derived CDR1 and CDR2 are MGHRA and YSYEKL. The CDR3 DNA is TGCGCCAGCAGCCAGTCTATGGCCAATGAAAAACTGTTTTTT. This encodes CASSQSMANEKLFF.

This chain uses TRBV4-1 with TRBJ1-1, with 7 bases aligning to TRBD1. CDR1 and CDR2 from the germline V gene are MGHRA and YSYEKL. V shed 4 bases and J 0 bases; nucleotides not matched to a gene: 11. The length of the CDR3 is 17 residues. In DNA, the CDR3 is TGCGCCAGCAGCCTCCCGCCGGGGACAGCTATGAACACTGAAGCTTTCTTT. Translated: CASSLPPGTAMNTEAFF.

CDR3 sequence: CASSLDGLREQFF. The CDR3 bases are TGCGCCAGCAGCTTGGACGGCCTCAGGGAGCAGTTCTTC. The chain combines TRBV5-1 with TRBJ2-1; D is uncertain. Per the germline V gene, CDR1 is SGHRS and CDR2 is YFSETQ. The CDR3 runs 13 residues. Trimming took off 0 bases at V and 10 bases at J, with 11 bases between the two ends.